This T cell receptor beta chain stems from a study of immune heterogeneity within non-small cell lung tumors. TCR beta CDR3 regions came from multiplex PCR with 32 forward V and 13 reverse J primers. TCRdb reprocessed the multiplex PCR reads via MiXCR and lists one record per CDR3 protein. The sample lists over 10,000 distinct CDR3 sequences; roughly a fifth were seen once. Template was bulk tumor genomic DNA, approximately 600 ng per sample. Several spatially distant biopsies were obtained per primary tumor intraoperatively. Before undergoing curative surgery, patients had newly diagnosed non-small cell lung cancer that was untreated. Worth noting for this clonotype: The germline gene is not matched at one end of the junction; a read error may be the cause.

Germline loops: CDR1 MNHNS, CDR2 SASEGT. The CDR3 runs 12 residues. J is TRBJ2-7 and V is TRBV6-1, with D perhaps matching TRBD2 (6 bases). Specimen: lung tumor tissue. This receptor was taken from a man aged 60 to 69 with non-small cell lung cancer. In DNA, the CDR3 is TGTGTCAGCACCGGGGGACCCTACGAGCAGTACTTC. Its translation is CVSTGGPYEQYF.